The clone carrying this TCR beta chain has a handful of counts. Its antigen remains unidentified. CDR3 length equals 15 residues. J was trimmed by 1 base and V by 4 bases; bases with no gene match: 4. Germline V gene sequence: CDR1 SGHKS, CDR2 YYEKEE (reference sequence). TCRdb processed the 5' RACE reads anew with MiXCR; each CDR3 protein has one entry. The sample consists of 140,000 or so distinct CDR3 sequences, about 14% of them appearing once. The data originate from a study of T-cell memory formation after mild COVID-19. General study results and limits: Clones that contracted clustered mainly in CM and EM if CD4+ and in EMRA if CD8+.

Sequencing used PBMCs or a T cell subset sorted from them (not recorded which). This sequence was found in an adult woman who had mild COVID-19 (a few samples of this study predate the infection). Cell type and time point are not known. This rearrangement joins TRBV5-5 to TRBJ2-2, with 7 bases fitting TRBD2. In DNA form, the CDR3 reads TGTGCCAGCAGCCAGACTAGCATGAACACCGGGGAGCTGTTTTTT. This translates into CASSQTSMNTGELFF.